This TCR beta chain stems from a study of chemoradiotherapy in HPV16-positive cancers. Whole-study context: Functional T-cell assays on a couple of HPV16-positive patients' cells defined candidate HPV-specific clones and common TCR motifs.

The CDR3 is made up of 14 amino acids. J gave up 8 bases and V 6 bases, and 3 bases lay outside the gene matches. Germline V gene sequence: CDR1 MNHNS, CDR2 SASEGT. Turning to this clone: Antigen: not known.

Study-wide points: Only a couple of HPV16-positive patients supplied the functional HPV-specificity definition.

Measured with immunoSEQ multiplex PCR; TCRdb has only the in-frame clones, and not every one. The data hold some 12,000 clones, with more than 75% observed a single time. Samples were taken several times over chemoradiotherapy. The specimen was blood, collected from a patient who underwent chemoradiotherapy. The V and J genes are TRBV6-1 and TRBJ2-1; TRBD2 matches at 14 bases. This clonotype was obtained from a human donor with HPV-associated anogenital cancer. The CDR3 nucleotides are TGTGCCAGCAGGGGACTAGCGGGGGAGCATGAGCAGTTCTTC. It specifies CASRGLAGEHEQFF.